These 21 T cell receptor beta chains were all obtained from the same sample, sequenced in a study of patients and donors after allogeneic stem cell transplantation. MiXCR, applied by TCRdb to the RT-PCR reads, yields one record per CDR3 protein. The sample includes roughly 180,000 distinct CDR3 sequences, 35% to 50% of them seen just once. Sequencing was carried out using blood, either unsorted or a sorted T cell fraction (not recorded which). These receptors all stem from a human donor who was either an allogeneic HSCT recipient or a stem cell or donor lymphocyte infusion donor (not recorded which). It is not recorded whose cells these are; they may come from a transplant donor.

The genes are TRBV7-8 and TRBJ2-1; 7 bases agree with TRBD2. CDR1 is SGHVS and CDR2 is FQNEAQ in the germline V gene. V dropped 0 bases and J dropped 3; count of bases not matched to a gene: 8. The CDR3 contains 17 residues. CDR3 bases: TGTGCCAGCAGCTTAGCGAGAGAGACTAGCAGCTACAATGAGCAGTTCTTC. Translating gives CASSLARETSSYNEQFF.

This chain links TRBV12-3 or TRBV12-4 with TRBJ1-6, with TRBD1 matching over 7 bases. This CDR3 spans 13 amino acids. V lost 7 bases and J lost 13; bases outside the gene matches: 10. The CDR3 loop reads CASNNRGGSPLHF. The CDR3 coding sequence is TGTGCCAGCAATAACAGGGGTGGATCGCCCCTCCACTTT.

This clonotype was seen a handful of times. The J gene is TRBJ2-3, the V gene TRBV7-3; D gene ambiguous. The CDR3 has 14 residues. Looked up from germline, CDR1 is SGHTA and CDR2 is FQGTGA. V was shortened by 5 bases and J by 5 bases, with 14 bases between the two germline ends. The CDR3 region is CASSPSAQVDTQYF. CDR3 bases: TGTGCCAGCAGCCCGTCGGCCCAAGTAGATACGCAGTATTTT.

This clonotype was recorded at least ten times. V is TRBV7-9 and J is TRBJ1-2; no definite D call. The germline V gene encodes CDR1 SEHNR and CDR2 FQNEAQ (reference sequence). This CDR3 is 15 amino acids long. V was cut by 4 bases and J by 3 bases, with 15 bases left in between. The CDR3 sequence is CASSSYGVSYYGYTF. CDR3 bases: TGTGCCAGCAGCTCGTACGGGGTGAGCTACTATGGCTACACCTTC.

This clonotype came up a few times. This chain uses TRBV14 with TRBJ2-1; 14 bases match TRBD2. V gave up 4 bases and J gave up 3 bases; unmatched junction bases: 11. This CDR3 spans 19 amino acids. The germline gives CDR1 SGHDN, CDR2 FVKESK. CDR3 in amino acids: CASSPRWTSGRFVYNEQFF. The CDR3 DNA is TGTGCCAGCAGCCCGAGATGGACTAGCGGGAGGTTCGTCTACAATGAGCAGTTCTTC.

The chain is built from TRBV12-3 or TRBV12-4 and TRBJ2-5; D may be TRBD1 or TRBD2 (5 bases each). The V gene lost 6 bases and the J gene lost 4 bases, with 12 bases spanning the gap. The CDR3 spans 13 residues. CDR3 DNA sequence: TGTGCCAGCAGGGCAACGGGGCCAGAGACCCAGTACTTC. Protein: CASRATGPETQYF.

The chain has TRBV27 and TRBJ2-3; tentative D call: TRBD2 (5 bases). V was shortened by 3 bases and J by 4 bases, with 11 bases between the two germline ends. The CDR3 consists of 14 residues. Germline CDR1 and CDR2: MNHEY and SMNVEV (reference sequence). CDR3 residues: CASSFERAADTQYF. In DNA form, the CDR3 reads TGTGCCAGCAGTTTTGAGAGGGCGGCAGATACGCAGTATTTT.

The J gene is TRBJ1-1, the V gene TRBV10-3; 12 positions agree with TRBD1. V lost 5 bases, J lost 1 base, and 2 bases stayed unmatched. Germline V gene lookup returns CDR1 ENHRY and CDR2 SYGVKD. The CDR3 has 15 amino acids. Here the CDR3 reads CAISKGQGANTEAFF. DNA for the CDR3: TGTGCCATCAGTAAGGGACAGGGGGCGAACACTGAAGCTTTCTTT.

This clonotype turned up a few times. The chain carries TRBV7-6 and TRBJ2-3; tentatively, D is TRBD2 (5 bases). The CDR3 extends over 13 amino acids. V was pared by 0 bases and J by 5 bases, with 6 bases between. From germline, CDR1 is SGHVS and CDR2 FNYEAQ. This CDR3 is CASSLAGEDTQYF. CDR3 nucleotides: TGTGCCAGCAGCTTAGCGGGAGAAGATACGCAGTATTTT.

About this clonotype: One end of the junction does not line up with germline, which may come from a read error. CDR3 protein: CASSLVAGVLLF. The CDR3 nucleotides are TGTGCCAGCAGCTTAGTGGCGGGAGTCCTGCTTTTC. This sequence joins TRBV13 and TRBJ2-1; 7 bases map to TRBD2. The CDR3 is 12 amino acids. The germline V gene has CDR1 PRHDT and CDR2 FYEKMQ (reference sequence).

V is TRBV28 and J is TRBJ1-6; 8 bases line up with TRBD1. This CDR3 comprises 14 residues. Trimming removed 3 bases from V and 10 bases from J; junction bases left unmatched: 5. Germline CDR1 and CDR2: MDHEN and SYDVKM. As DNA, the CDR3 is TGTGCCAGCAGTTTTACCGGGACAGGATCACCCCTCCACTTT. It is translated as CASSFTGTGSPLHF.

This clonotype was recorded a few times. The rearrangement links TRBV9 to TRBJ1-1; D is unresolved. Germline V CDR1 and CDR2: SGDLS, YYNGEE. This CDR3 has 14 residues. Trimming left V 2 bases short and J 1 base short, with 9 bases between. The CDR3 region is CASSVGPGNTEAFF. CDR3 sequence (DNA): TGTGCCAGCAGCGTTGGTCCGGGGAACACTGAAGCTTTCTTT.

V is TRBV20-1 and J is TRBJ2-2; possible D gene TRBD2, 7 bases. This CDR3 spans 13 amino acids. V was shortened by 8 bases and J by 6 bases, with 16 bases between the two germline ends. Germline values: CDR1 DFQATT, CDR2 SNEGSKA (reference sequence). Here the CDR3 reads CSRGGGPAGELFF. CDR3 nucleotide sequence: TGCAGTCGAGGGGGAGGGCCGGCCGGGGAGCTGTTTTTT.

This clonotype appeared a few times. The genes are TRBV15 and TRBJ1-6, with D hard to call. Germline CDR1 reads LNHNV; CDR2 reads YYDKDF (reference sequence). This CDR3 has 14 residues. Trimming left V 0 bases short and J 9 bases short, with 9 bases between. CDR3 nucleotides: TGTGCCACCAGCAGAGAAATAGAGGCTTCACCCCTCCACTTT. Amino acids: CATSREIEASPLHF.

The rearrangement joins TRBV5-1 to TRBJ1-1, with 8 bases identical to TRBD1. CDR3 length equals 16 residues. Looked up from germline, CDR1 is SGHRS and CDR2 is YFSETQ. With 3 bases clipped from V and 8 bases from J, the junction kept 15 bases outside the gene matches. This chain's CDR3 is CASSSYARQGFREAFF. The CDR3 DNA is TGCGCCAGCAGCTCGTACGCCAGACAGGGGTTTCGCGAAGCTTTCTTT. Full variable domain (missing parts from reference TRBV5-1 and TRBJ1-1): KAGVTQTPRYLIKTRGQQVTLSCSPISGHRSVSWYQQTPGQGLQFLFEYFSETQRNKGNFPGRFSGRQFSNSRSEMNVSTLELGDSALYLCASSSYARQGFREAFFGQGTRLTVV.

By proportion, this clonotype is medium-sized. This chain connects TRBV5-1 to TRBJ2-7, with D possibly matching TRBD1 (5 bases). Germline V gene lookup returns CDR1 SGHRS and CDR2 YFSETQ. Trimming stripped 0 bases from V and 3 bases from J, with 13 bases between. The CDR3 runs 15 residues. CDR3 sequence reads: CASSLGRQGFYEQYF. Here the CDR3 DNA reads TGCGCCAGCAGCTTGGGACGGCAGGGTTTCTACGAGCAGTACTTC.

The chain carries TRBV12-3 or TRBV12-4 and TRBJ2-3; TRBD2 matches 15 bases. The CDR3 is 18 amino acids. With 5 bases clipped from V and 3 bases from J, the junction kept 9 bases outside the gene matches. The CDR3 is CASSLGTSGRSGTDTQYF. CDR3 DNA: TGTGCCAGCAGTCTCGGGACTAGCGGGAGGTCTGGAACAGATACGCAGTATTTT.

The chain is built from TRBV29-1 and TRBJ2-3, with TRBD2 identical over 11 bases. Trimming removed 7 bases from V and 2 bases from J; junction bases left unmatched: 8. The V gene's germline CDR1 is SQVTM and CDR2 ANQGSEA. There are 15 residues in the CDR3. Written as DNA, the CDR3 is TGCAGCGCCTTGGGACTAGCGGACTTCACAGATACGCAGTATTTT. This sequence encodes CSALGLADFTDTQYF.

This chain links TRBV29-1 with TRBJ2-5; D is possibly TRBD2 (5 bases). The CDR3 sequence is 12 residues long. Germline CDR1 is SQVTM and CDR2 is ANQGSEA. Trimming removed 4 bases from V and 4 bases from J, with 10 bases in between. In DNA, the CDR3 is TGCAGCGTTGCAGAGGGTCGAGAGACCCAGTACTTC. Its translation: CSVAEGRETQYF.

The genes are TRBV12-3 or TRBV12-4 and TRBJ1-1, with a possible D match to TRBD1 (6 bases). The CDR3 is 14 amino acids. The V gene lost 5 bases and the J gene lost 5 bases, with 15 bases spanning the gap. CDR3 sequence (DNA): TGTGCCAGCAGTCTCCAGGGTGGACAGACTGAAGCTTTCTTT. As protein: CASSLQGGQTEAFF.

This chain joins TRBV7-2 and TRBJ1-1; D call uncertain. Germline V lookup: CDR1 SGHTA, CDR2 FQGNSA. There are 14 residues in the CDR3. The germline V and J ends were trimmed by 4 bases and 3 bases, with 12 bases remaining between them. CDR3 DNA sequence: TGTGCCAGCAGCTGGGGTCGAGGTGACACTGAAGCTTTCTTT. It encodes CASSWGRGDTEAFF.